This entry lists 16 T cell receptor beta chains sequenced from one sample in a study of graft-versus-host responses after intestinal transplantation. Processing of graft tissue released intraepithelial and lamina propria lymphocytes. TCRdb's copy holds only in-frame clones and misses some; the assay was immunoSEQ multiplex PCR. Of 15,000 or so clones detected, roughly two thirds appear once; the ten largest clones hold roughly 10%. The specimen comprised ileum tissue, sampled approximately 670 days after intestinal transplantation. The receptors were gathered from a human patient who received an intestinal transplant, so some T cells may come from the graft donor.

The chain has TRBV2 and TRBJ2-7; D possibly corresponds to TRBD1 (6 bases). The CDR3 loop spans 11 amino acids. Looked up from germline, CDR1 is SNHLY and CDR2 is FYNNEI. V shed 11 bases and J shed 2 bases, with 10 bases lying between them. CDR3 region: CAGGQTYEQYF. The CDR3 nucleotides read TGTGCCGGAGGACAGACCTACGAGCAGTACTTC.

By share of the sample, this clone is medium-sized (0.01 to 0.1%). The chain couples TRBV29-1 to TRBJ2-3; 14 bases are a match to TRBD2. The length of the CDR3 is 15 residues. Looked up from germline, CDR1 is SQVTM and CDR2 is ANQGSEA. The V segment lost 7 bases and the J segment 4 bases; nucleotides outside the gene matches: 7. The CDR3 spells CSAWTSGGLADTQYF. The CDR3 coding sequence is TGCAGCGCTTGGACTAGCGGGGGGCTCGCAGATACGCAGTATTTT.

V is TRBV4-3 and J is TRBJ2-6; D remains ambiguous. V was pared by 0 bases and J by 0 bases, with 6 bases between. This CDR3 region has 16 residues. CDR1 and CDR2 from the germline V gene are LGHNA and YSLEER. CDR3 in amino acids: CASSQDLSSGANVLTF. The CDR3 coding sequence is TGCGCCAGCAGCCAAGACTTGAGCTCTGGGGCCAACGTCCTGACTTTC.

The chain links TRBV23-1 to TRBJ2-7, with 8 bases lining up with TRBD1. TRBV23-1 is known as an ORF, though its function is uncertain. The CDR3 contains 14 residues. Losses at the gene ends were 7 bases for V and 1 base for J; bases not matched to a gene: 6. CDR3 in amino acids: CASIRTGKSYEQYF. CDR3 DNA: TGCGCCAGCATTCGGACAGGGAAGTCCTACGAGCAGTACTTC.

The chain links TRBV9 to TRBJ1-1, with 8 bases that match TRBD1. Germline CDR1 SGDLS, CDR2 YYNGEE. The CDR3 is 15 residues long. Trimming removed 4 bases from V and 2 bases from J; junction bases left unmatched: 7. CDR3 loop: CASSPWTGSNTEAFF. The CDR3 DNA reads as TGTGCCAGCAGCCCGTGGACAGGGAGCAACACTGAAGCTTTCTTT.

This clone was picked up a small number of times. The chain uses TRBV11-2 and TRBJ2-1; 11 nucleotides match TRBD2. The CDR3 is 15 amino acids. CDR1 is SGHAT, CDR2 FQNNGV, per germline. V shed 4 bases and J 4 bases; nucleotides not matched to a gene: 3. Here the CDR3 reads CASSYSGGAYNEQFF. Written as DNA, the CDR3 is TGTGCCAGCAGCTATAGCGGGGGGGCTTACAATGAGCAGTTCTTC. Filled out from reference TRBV11-2 and TRBJ2-1, the complete variable domain reads EAGVAQSPRYKIIEKRQSVAFWCNPISGHATLYWYQQILGQGPKLLIQFQNNGVVDDSQLPKDRFSAERLKGVDSTLKIQPAKLEDSAVYLCASSYSGGAYNEQFFGPGTRLTVL.

The V call is TRBV15, the J call TRBJ1-2, with D uncertain. V gave up 1 base and J gave up 1 base, with 10 bases separating them. Per germline, CDR1 LNHNV and CDR2 YYDKDF (reference sequence). The CDR3 length is 15 residues. The CDR3 DNA sequence: TGTGCCACCAGCAGAGGGCATGGAGATAACTATGGCTACACCTTC. Translating it yields CATSRGHGDNYGYTF.

V is TRBV6-6 and J is TRBJ2-2; D is possibly TRBD1 (6 bases). Trimming pared 6 bases from V and 1 base from J, leaving 9 bases between. This CDR3 region has 14 residues. The germline CDR1 and CDR2 sequences are MNHNY and SVGAGI (reference sequence). The chain's CDR3 is CASSRGRNTGELFF. In nucleotides, the CDR3 is TGTGCCAGCAGCAGGGGCAGGAACACCGGGGAGCTGTTTTTT.

This clone has only a few counts. The V call is TRBV6-6, the J call TRBJ1-2; D may be TRBD1 (6 bases). Trimming removed 4 bases from V and 3 bases from J, with 12 bases in between. Germline V lookup: CDR1 MNHNY, CDR2 SVGAGI (reference sequence). The CDR3 covers 14 residues. CDR3 nucleotides: TGTGCCAGCAGTTTACTGGCAGGGGACTATGGCTACACCTTC. Residues: CASSLLAGDYGYTF.

V is TRBV18 and J is TRBJ2-1; the D gene is possibly TRBD1 (6 bases). This CDR3 has 15 amino acids. The V end was cut by 3 bases, the J end by 0 bases, with 9 bases between. Per germline, CDR1 KGHSH and CDR2 LQKENI. The DNA for the CDR3 is TGTGCCAGCTCACCGTACAGGGCCTCCTACAATGAGCAGTTCTTC. Residues: CASSPYRASYNEQFF.

In DNA, the CDR3 is TGTGCCAGCAGCCTGAGCGCGAACACCGGGGAGCTGTTTTTT. This encodes CASSLSANTGELFF. The rearrangement links TRBV4-2 to TRBJ2-2; D not resolved. V shed 4 bases and J shed 0 bases, with 6 bases lying between them. CDR3 size: 14 residues. Germline CDR1 reads LGHNA; CDR2 reads YNFKEQ.

The chain combines TRBV19 with TRBJ1-4; D possibly corresponds to TRBD1 (5 bases). There are 15 residues in the CDR3. The germline CDR1 and CDR2 sequences are LNHDA and SQIVND (reference sequence). Deletions cut 6 bases from V and 3 bases from J, with 14 bases between. The CDR3 region is CASSPFGGSNEKLFF. Here the CDR3 DNA reads TGTGCCAGTAGCCCTTTCGGGGGATCTAATGAAAAACTGTTTTTT.

This clone was seen a single time. V gene TRBV11-3 combines with J gene TRBJ2-5, with 7 bases fitting TRBD2. Germline V gene data show CDR1 as SGHNT and CDR2 as YENEEA. Losses at the gene ends were 8 bases for V and 5 bases for J; bases not matched to a gene: 5. The CDR3 length is 12 residues. CDR3 amino acids: CASGRVGETQYF. CDR3 coding DNA: TGTGCCAGCGGGAGGGTGGGGGAGACCCAGTACTTC.

The V call is TRBV18, the J call TRBJ2-3; D ambiguous. The CDR3 has 12 residues. Germline V gives CDR1 KGHSH, CDR2 LQKENI. Deletions cut 6 bases from V and 4 bases from J, with 8 bases between. The CDR3 DNA reads TGTGCCAGCTCCTCACGGGCAGATACGCAGTATTTT. Its translation is CASSSRADTQYF.

The gene calls are TRBV6-5 and TRBJ2-2; D call uncertain. Germline CDR1 MNHEY, CDR2 SVGAGI. V was pared by 0 bases and J by 5 bases, with 10 bases between. This CDR3 comprises 15 residues. This CDR3 reads CASSYSSAGTGELFF. Here the CDR3 DNA reads TGTGCCAGCAGTTACTCGAGCGCCGGGACCGGGGAGCTGTTTTTT.

A few counts support this clone. The chain employs TRBV4-1 and TRBJ1-5; D not certain. V lost 0 bases, J lost 9 bases, and 12 bases lay in between. This CDR3 is built from 14 residues. CDR1 is MGHRA, CDR2 YSYEKL, per germline. The CDR3 nucleotides read TGCGCCAGCAGCCAAGATGGCGGGGTCAGGCCCCAGCATTTT. This encodes CASSQDGGVRPQHF.